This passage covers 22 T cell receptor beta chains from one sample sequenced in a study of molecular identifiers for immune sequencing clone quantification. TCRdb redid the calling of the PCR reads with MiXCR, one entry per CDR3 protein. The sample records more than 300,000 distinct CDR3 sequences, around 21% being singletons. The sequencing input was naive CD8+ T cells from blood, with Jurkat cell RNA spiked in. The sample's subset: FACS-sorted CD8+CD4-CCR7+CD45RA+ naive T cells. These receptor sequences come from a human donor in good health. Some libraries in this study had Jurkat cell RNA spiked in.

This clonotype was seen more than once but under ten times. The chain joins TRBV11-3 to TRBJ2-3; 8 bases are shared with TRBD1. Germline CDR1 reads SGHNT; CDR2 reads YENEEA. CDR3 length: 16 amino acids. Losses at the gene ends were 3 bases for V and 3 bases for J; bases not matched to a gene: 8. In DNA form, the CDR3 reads TGTGCCAGCAGCTTGGCGGACAGGGACGGTACAGATACGCAGTATTTT. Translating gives CASSLADRDGTDTQYF.

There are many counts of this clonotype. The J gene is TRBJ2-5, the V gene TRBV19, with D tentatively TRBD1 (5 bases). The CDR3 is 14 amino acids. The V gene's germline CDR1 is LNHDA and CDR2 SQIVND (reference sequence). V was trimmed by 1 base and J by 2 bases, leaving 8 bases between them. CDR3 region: CASSIVPGQETQYF. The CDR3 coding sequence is TGTGCCAGTAGTATAGTGCCAGGGCAAGAGACCCAGTACTTC.

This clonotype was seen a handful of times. Here the CDR3 DNA reads TGTGCTAGTGGCTACTCTACTGACAGGGGCGAGCAGTACTTC. Protein sequence: CASGYSTDRGEQYF. The chain employs TRBV12-5 and TRBJ2-7; TRBD1 agrees at 8 bases. J was trimmed by 6 bases and V by 6 bases; bases with no gene match: 10. Germline assignment: CDR1 LGHNT and CDR2 FRNRAP. This CDR3 comprises 14 residues.

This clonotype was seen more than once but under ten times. The CDR3 here is CASSQALGLAGNEQFF. As DNA, the CDR3 is TGCGCCAGCAGCCAAGCCCTGGGACTAGCGGGCAATGAGCAGTTCTTC. The chain uses TRBV4-1 and TRBJ2-1; the match to TRBD2 covers 12 bases. This CDR3 has 16 residues. The V and J ends lost 1 base and 6 bases, in that order; junction bases with no gene match: 4. Germline CDR1 reads MGHRA; CDR2 reads YSYEKL.

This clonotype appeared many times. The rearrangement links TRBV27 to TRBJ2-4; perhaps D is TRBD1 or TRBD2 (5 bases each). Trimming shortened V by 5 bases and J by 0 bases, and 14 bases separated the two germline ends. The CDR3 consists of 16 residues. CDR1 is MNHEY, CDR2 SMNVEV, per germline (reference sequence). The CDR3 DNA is TGTGCCAGCAGTACCGGGACGGTACTAGCCAAAAACATTCAGTACTTC. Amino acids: CASSTGTVLAKNIQYF.

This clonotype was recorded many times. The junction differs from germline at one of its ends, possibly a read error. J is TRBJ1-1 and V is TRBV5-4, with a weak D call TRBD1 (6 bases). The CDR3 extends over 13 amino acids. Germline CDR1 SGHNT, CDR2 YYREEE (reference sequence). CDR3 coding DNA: TGTGCCAGCAGCTGGAAGCTACAGGGTGATTGGGTCTTT. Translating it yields CASSWKLQGDWVF.

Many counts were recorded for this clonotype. In DNA form, the CDR3 reads TGTGCCAGCAGTTCTACCGGGACCCGTAGCACAGATACGCAGTATTTT. Protein product: CASSSTGTRSTDTQYF. V and J are TRBV28 and TRBJ2-3; possibly TRBD1 or TRBD2 for D (5 bases each). CDR1 is MDHEN and CDR2 is SYDVKM in the germline V gene. The CDR3 has 16 residues. V was cut by 4 bases and J by 0 bases, with 14 bases left in between. Using reference TRBV28 and TRBJ2-3 for the parts outside the CDR3, the full variable domain is DVKVTQSSRYLVKRTGEKVFLECVQDMDHENMFWYRQDPGLGLRLIYFSYDVKMKEKGDIPEGYSVSREKKERFSLILESASTNQTSMYLCASSSTGTRSTDTQYFGPGTRLTVL.

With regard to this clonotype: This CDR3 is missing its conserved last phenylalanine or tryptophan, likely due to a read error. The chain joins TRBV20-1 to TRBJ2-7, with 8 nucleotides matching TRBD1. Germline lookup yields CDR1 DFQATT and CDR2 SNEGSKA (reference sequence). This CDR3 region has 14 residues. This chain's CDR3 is CSLIRQGWSYEQYL. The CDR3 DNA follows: TGCAGCCTCATCAGACAGGGGTGGTCCTACGAGCAGTACCTC.

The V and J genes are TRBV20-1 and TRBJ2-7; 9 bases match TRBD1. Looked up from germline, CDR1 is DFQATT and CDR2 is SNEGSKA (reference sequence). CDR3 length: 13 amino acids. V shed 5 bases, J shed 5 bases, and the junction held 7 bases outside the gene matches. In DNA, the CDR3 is TGCAGTGCTCCCGGGACAGGGAACCACGAGCAGTACTTC. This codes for CSAPGTGNHEQYF.

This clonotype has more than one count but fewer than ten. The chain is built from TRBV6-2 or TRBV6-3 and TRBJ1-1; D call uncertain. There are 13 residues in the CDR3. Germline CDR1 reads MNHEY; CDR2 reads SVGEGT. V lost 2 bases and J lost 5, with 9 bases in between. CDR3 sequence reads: CASSYPDATEAFF. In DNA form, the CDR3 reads TGTGCCAGCAGTTACCCGGATGCGACTGAAGCTTTCTTT.

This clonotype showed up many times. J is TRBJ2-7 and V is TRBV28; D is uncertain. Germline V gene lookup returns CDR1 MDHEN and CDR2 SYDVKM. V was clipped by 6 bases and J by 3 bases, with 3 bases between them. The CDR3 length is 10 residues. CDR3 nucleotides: TGTGCCAGCAGCAACTACGAGCAGTACTTC. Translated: CASSNYEQYF.

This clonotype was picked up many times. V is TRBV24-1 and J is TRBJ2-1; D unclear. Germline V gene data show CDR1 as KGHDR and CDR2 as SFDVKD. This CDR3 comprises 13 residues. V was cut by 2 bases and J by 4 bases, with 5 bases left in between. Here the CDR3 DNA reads TGTGCCACCAGTGATTGGGGTTACAATGAGCAGTTCTTC. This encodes CATSDWGYNEQFF.

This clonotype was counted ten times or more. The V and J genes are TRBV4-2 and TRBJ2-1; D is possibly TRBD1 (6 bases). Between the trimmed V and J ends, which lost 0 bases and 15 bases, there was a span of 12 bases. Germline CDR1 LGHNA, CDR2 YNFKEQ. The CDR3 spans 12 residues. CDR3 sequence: CASSQEGHLLFF. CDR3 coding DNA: TGTGCCAGCAGCCAAGAGGGACACCTTCTGTTCTTC.

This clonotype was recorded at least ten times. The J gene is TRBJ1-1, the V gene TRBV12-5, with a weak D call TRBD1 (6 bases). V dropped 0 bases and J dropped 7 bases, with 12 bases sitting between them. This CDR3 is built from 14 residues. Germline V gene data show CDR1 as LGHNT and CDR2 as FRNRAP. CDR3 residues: CASGLVQGLSEAFF. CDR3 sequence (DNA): TGTGCTAGTGGTTTGGTACAGGGCTTGAGTGAAGCTTTCTTT.

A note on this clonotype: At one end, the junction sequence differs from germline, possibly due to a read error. DNA for the CDR3: TGTGCCCTGGACTCAGGACTAGGGCTTGCCGGGGAGCCGTTTTTT. Protein sequence: CALDSGLGLAGEPFF. The J gene is TRBJ2-2, the V gene TRBV30, with 7 bases aligning to TRBD2. The germline CDR1 and CDR2 sequences are GTSNPN and SVGIG (reference sequence). The CDR3 is made up of 15 amino acids.

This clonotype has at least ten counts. CDR3 sequence (DNA): TGTGCCAGCAGTTTAGGTTCAGGGGGTCCGAACACTGAAGCTTTCTTT. Translating gives CASSLGSGGPNTEAFF. V usage is TRBV12-3 or TRBV12-4 and J usage is TRBJ1-1; TRBD1 agrees at 7 bases. The CDR3 is 16 residues long. The ends lost 1 base at V and 1 base at J; junction bases unmatched: 6.

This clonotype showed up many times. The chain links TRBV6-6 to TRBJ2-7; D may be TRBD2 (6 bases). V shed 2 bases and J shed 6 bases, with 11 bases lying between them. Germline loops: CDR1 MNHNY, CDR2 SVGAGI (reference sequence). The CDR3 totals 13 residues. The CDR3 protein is CASSYTAGTEQYF. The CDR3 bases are TGTGCCAGCAGTTACACAGCGGGCACCGAGCAGTACTTC.

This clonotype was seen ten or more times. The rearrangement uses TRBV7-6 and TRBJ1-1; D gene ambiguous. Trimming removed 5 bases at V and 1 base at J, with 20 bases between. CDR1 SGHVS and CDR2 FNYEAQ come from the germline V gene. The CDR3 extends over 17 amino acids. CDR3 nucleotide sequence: TGTGCCAGCAGCGTTGGGGTCAGGATTCTTAAGAACACTGAAGCTTTCTTT. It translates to CASSVGVRILKNTEAFF.

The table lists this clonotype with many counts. DNA for the CDR3: TGTGCCAGCAGCATTTCGGCAGATACGCAGTATTTT. Protein product: CASSISADTQYF. This chain uses TRBV12-3 or TRBV12-4 with TRBJ2-3; unclear D gene. The CDR3 is 12 amino acids. Trimming removed 6 bases from V and 4 bases from J, with 8 bases in between.

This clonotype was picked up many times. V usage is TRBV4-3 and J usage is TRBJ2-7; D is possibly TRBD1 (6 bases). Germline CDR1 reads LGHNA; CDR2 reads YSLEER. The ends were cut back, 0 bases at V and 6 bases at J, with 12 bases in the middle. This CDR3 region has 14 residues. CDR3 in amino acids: CASSQDPTGREQYF. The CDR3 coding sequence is TGCGCCAGCAGCCAAGATCCCACAGGGCGCGAGCAGTACTTC.

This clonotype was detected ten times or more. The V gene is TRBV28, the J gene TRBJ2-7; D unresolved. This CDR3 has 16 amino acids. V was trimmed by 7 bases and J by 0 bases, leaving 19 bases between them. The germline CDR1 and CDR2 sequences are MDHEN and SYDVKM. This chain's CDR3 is CASTTQRELASYEQYF. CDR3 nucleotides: TGTGCCAGCACCACCCAAAGAGAGCTCGCCTCCTACGAGCAGTACTTC.

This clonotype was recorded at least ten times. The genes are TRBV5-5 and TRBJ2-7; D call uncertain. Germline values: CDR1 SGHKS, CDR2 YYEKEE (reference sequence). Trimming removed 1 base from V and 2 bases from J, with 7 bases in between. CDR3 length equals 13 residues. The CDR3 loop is CASSLTEPYEQYF. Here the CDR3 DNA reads TGTGCCAGCAGCTTGACCGAGCCCTACGAGCAGTACTTC. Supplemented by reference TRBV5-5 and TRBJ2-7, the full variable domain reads DAGVTQSPTHLIKTRGQQVTLRCSPISGHKSVSWYQQVLGQGPQFIFQYYEKEERGRGNFPDRFSARQFPNYSSELNVNALLLGDSALYLCASSLTEPYEQYFGPGTRLTVT.